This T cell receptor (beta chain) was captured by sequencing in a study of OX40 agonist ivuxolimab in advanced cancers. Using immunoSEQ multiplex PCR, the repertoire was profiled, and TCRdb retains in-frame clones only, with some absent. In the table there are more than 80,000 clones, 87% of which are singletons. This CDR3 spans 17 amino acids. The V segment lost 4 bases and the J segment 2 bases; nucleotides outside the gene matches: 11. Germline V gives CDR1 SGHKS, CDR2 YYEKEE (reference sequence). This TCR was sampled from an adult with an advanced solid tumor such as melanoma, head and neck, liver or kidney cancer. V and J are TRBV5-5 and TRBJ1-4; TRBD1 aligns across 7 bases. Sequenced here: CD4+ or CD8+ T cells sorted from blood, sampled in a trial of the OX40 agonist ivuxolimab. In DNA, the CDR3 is TGTGCCAGCAGCCTGAGGGACAGCCAATATACTAATGAAAAACTGTTTTTT. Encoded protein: CASSLRDSQYTNEKLFF.